This is a list of T cell receptor beta chains from one sample in a study of cytomegalovirus exposure and HLA in healthy donors. The repertoire was sequenced with immunoSEQ multiplex PCR; TCRdb's copy has only in-frame clones and lacks some. This sample carries around 84,000 clones, 65% to 80% of them seen once, and the ten largest clones take around 15%. Sequenced material: PBMCs. The receptors here all came from a human donor in good health. The CDR3 runs from the conserved cysteine through the conserved F or W. D genes are given only for firm matches.

v_call	d_call	j_call	cdr3_aa
TRBV30	NA	TRBJ2-1	CAWSLQGNEQFF
TRBV27	NA	TRBJ1-5	CASSLGGSYNQPQHF
TRBV6-6	NA	TRBJ2-3	CASSYSEGADTQYF
TRBV5-4	NA	TRBJ1-1	CASSLAEGSTEAFF
TRBV29-1	NA	TRBJ2-1	CSVPYYNEQFF
TRBV5-1	TRBD1	TRBJ1-1	CASSLAQGARAEAFF
TRBV6-5	TRBD1	TRBJ1-6	CASNALGQGNSPLHF
TRBV2	NA	TRBJ2-5	CASSEAKNRPRGETQYF
TRBV27	NA	TRBJ1-1	CASSPNQGKGFTEAFF
TRBV15	NA	TRBJ1-3	CATSRQQGLGNTIYF
TRBV6-5	TRBD1	TRBJ2-2	CASSPQGTNTGELFF
TRBV5-1	TRBD2	TRBJ2-3	CASSLGGTSGEDTQYF
TRBV6-5	NA	TRBJ1-2	CASREQGLDGYPF
TRBV19	TRBD1	TRBJ2-7	CASQTGGSEQYF
TRBV5-4	NA	TRBJ2-1	CASSLVGALYNEQFF
TRBV19	NA	TRBJ1-6	CASSIPGTGSPLNF
TRBV6-1	TRBD2	TRBJ2-1	CASRVGRGGMYEQFF
TRBV7-2	NA	TRBJ1-2	CASSDRTYGYTF
TRBV4-3	TRBD1	TRBJ1-2	CASSQMTGGRPSNYGYTF
TRBV12-2	NA	TRBJ2-1	CASRSTTGTSSYNEQFF
TRBV19	NA	TRBJ1-1	CASRDEGRMNTEAFF
TRBV6-1	NA	TRBJ2-7	CASSATGTGHYEQYF
TRBV10-2	TRBD2	TRBJ2-7	CASSLAGGREQYF
TRBV5-1	NA	TRBJ1-4	CATSPTPTEKLFF
TRBV10-1	NA	TRBJ2-3	CASSESTGRDTQYF
TRBV30	NA	TRBJ1-1	CAWSPGFQAFF
TRBV29-1	TRBD1	TRBJ2-2	CSVSRTGDTGELFF
TRBV19	NA	TRBJ1-5	CASRSGGAGQPQHF
TRBV18	TRBD1	TRBJ2-1	CASSPGQSYNEQFF
TRBV19	NA	TRBJ1-2	CASKDSGNYGYTF
TRBV5-4	TRBD1	TRBJ1-2	CASSFGQGGINYGYTF
TRBV11-2	TRBD2	TRBJ2-1	CASTGTSGDVLNEQFF
TRBV5-1	NA	TRBJ1-2	CASKPDGGVGGYTF
TRBV2	TRBD2	TRBJ2-3	CASTNSGGAADTQYF
TRBV27	TRBD1	TRBJ1-2	CASSTGVRNYGYTF
TRBV6-5	TRBD1	TRBJ1-2	CASSRDRGLGGYTF
TRBV5-1	NA	TRBJ2-7	CASSLVPNYEQYF
TRBV9	TRBD2	TRBJ2-1	CASSVGSGGAEQFF
TRBV5-1	NA	TRBJ1-5	CASSLGRGSNQPQHF
TRBV6-5	NA	TRBJ1-1	CASAGATEAFF
TRBV6-1	TRBD1	TRBJ1-2	CAGLDRAMGVYGYTF
TRBV6-6	TRBD2	TRBJ2-1	CASTTRGRGGSNEQFF
TRBV5-4	TRBD1	TRBJ1-5	CASSFFHLDRVGNNQPQHF
TRBV6-6	TRBD1	TRBJ1-1	CASSLLGTGPEAFF
TRBV6-1	TRBD1	TRBJ1-5	CASGQGAWGNQPQHF
TRBV15	NA	TRBJ2-3	CATSPPSLWDTQYF